A selection of T cell receptor beta chains follows, all from one sample in a study of control samples from healthy donors and cancer patients. Here immunoSEQ multiplex PCR was the method, and the copy in TCRdb shows in-frame clones only, minus some. The sample lists about 140,000 clones; about nine tenths were seen once. Specimen: blood. All receptors derive from a young man in good health. Both conserved end residues are part of each CDR3.

V gene: TRBV28; J gene: TRBJ2-5; CDR3 protein: CASSSGTLGRKTQYF
V gene: TRBV5-1; J gene: TRBJ2-1; CDR3 protein: CASSSGGNNEQFF
V gene: TRBV6-5; J gene: TRBJ1-6; CDR3 protein: CASSYGGAGNSPLHF
V gene: TRBV28; J gene: TRBJ1-2; CDR3 protein: CASKSSRGAYYGYTF
V gene: TRBV30; J gene: TRBJ1-5; CDR3 protein: CAWSGLTGLNQPQHF
V gene: TRBV28; J gene: TRBJ2-7; CDR3 protein: CANNMGTVIYEQYF
V gene: TRBV4-2; J gene: TRBJ2-5; CDR3 protein: CASSQDELGQGKETQYF
V gene: TRBV28; J gene: TRBJ2-1; CDR3 protein: CASSFRDRSYNEQFF
V gene: TRBV28; J gene: TRBJ2-3; CDR3 protein: CASSFSGLAGGGDTQYF
V gene: TRBV20-1; J gene: TRBJ2-5; CDR3 protein: CSASGSTETQYF
V gene: TRBV3-1/TRBV3-2; J gene: TRBJ2-4; CDR3 protein: CASSQVRTGSENIQYF
V gene: TRBV11-2; J gene: TRBJ2-3; CDR3 protein: CASSLLAGGADTQYF
V gene: TRBV7-8; J gene: TRBJ2-1; CDR3 protein: CASSLVAQGVDYNEQFF
V gene: TRBV9; J gene: TRBJ2-1; CDR3 protein: CASSVEIRIDEQFF
V gene: TRBV7-2; J gene: TRBJ2-1; CDR3 protein: CASSLAGGLAGAFLF
V gene: TRBV25-1; J gene: TRBJ2-7; CDR3 protein: CASSPHSEQYF
V gene: TRBV28; J gene: TRBJ1-1; CDR3 protein: CASSPGRENTEAFF
V gene: TRBV12-5; J gene: TRBJ2-1; CDR3 protein: CASGLIPGGNEQFF
V gene: TRBV6-5; J gene: TRBJ2-3; CDR3 protein: CASSYSRGTVAQYF
V gene: TRBV7-6; J gene: TRBJ2-2; CDR3 protein: CASSLAWGAGELFF
V gene: TRBV28; J gene: TRBJ1-2; CDR3 protein: CASSSNPGGARGYTF
V gene: TRBV11-1; J gene: TRBJ2-3; CDR3 protein: CASSLRASGSTDTQYF
V gene: TRBV19; J gene: TRBJ2-3; CDR3 protein: CASSKQKRRQGHTDTQYF
V gene: TRBV3-1/TRBV3-2; J gene: TRBJ2-1; CDR3 protein: CASSLTGGSEQFF
V gene: TRBV11-2; J gene: TRBJ1-4; CDR3 protein: CASSTGGVREKLFF
V gene: TRBV12-3/TRBV12-4; J gene: TRBJ1-2; CDR3 protein: CASSFGILGGYTF
V gene: TRBV3-1/TRBV3-2; J gene: TRBJ1-4; CDR3 protein: CASSQGEKLFF
V gene: TRBV7-9; J gene: TRBJ1-4; CDR3 protein: CASSLGQGGHIASPEKLFF
V gene: TRBV7-3; J gene: TRBJ2-1; CDR3 protein: CASSLGFRGEQFF
V gene: TRBV28; J gene: TRBJ2-3; CDR3 protein: CASSLVGLAYSSTDTQYF
V gene: TRBV7-2; J gene: TRBJ2-3; CDR3 protein: CASSPGVKDTQYF
V gene: TRBV11-3; J gene: TRBJ1-2; CDR3 protein: CASSPDRNYGYTF
V gene: TRBV5-6; J gene: TRBJ2-1; CDR3 protein: CASSVGLAGNNEQFF
V gene: TRBV2; J gene: TRBJ1-6; CDR3 protein: CASSSTRKDSPLHF
V gene: TRBV2; J gene: TRBJ2-5; CDR3 protein: CASRVARYQETQYF
V gene: TRBV6-5; J gene: TRBJ2-5; CDR3 protein: CASSMTGGFMETQYF
V gene: TRBV9; J gene: TRBJ2-2; CDR3 protein: CASSVGASGSTGELFF
V gene: TRBV6-1; J gene: TRBJ1-5; CDR3 protein: CASSDDRGPRINQPQHF
V gene: TRBV3-1/TRBV3-2; J gene: TRBJ1-4; CDR3 protein: CASSQGRGKLFF
V gene: TRBV27; J gene: TRBJ2-6; CDR3 protein: CASSLSSATSLRGANVLTF
V gene: TRBV7-8; J gene: TRBJ2-5; CDR3 protein: CASSLVGPNQETQYF
V gene: TRBV5-4; J gene: TRBJ2-7; CDR3 protein: CASSPTGSYEQYF
V gene: TRBV24-1; J gene: TRBJ1-4; CDR3 protein: CATSDTSTGVEKLFF
V gene: TRBV5-4; J gene: TRBJ2-1; CDR3 protein: CASSLAGSHYNEQFF
V gene: TRBV2; J gene: TRBJ1-5; CDR3 protein: CASSEGSSNQPQHF